Shown below are 7 T cell receptor beta chains from a single sample sequenced in a study of shared clonotypes between healthy human individuals. Clones were sequenced by immunoSEQ multiplex PCR, and TCRdb holds only the in-frame ones, with some missing. The data contain more than 1.2 million clones, approximately 98.5% of them singletons. The sample comprised naive CD4+ T cells sorted from blood. Subset: CD45RA+ positively selected. The source is a man aged 25-45 years in good health.

Here the CDR3 DNA reads TGTGCCAGCAGCTTGTGGCTGGGAAATGGCTACACCTTC. Translated, it gives CASSLWLGNGYTF. The gene calls are TRBV7-9 and TRBJ1-2; D unclear. There are 13 residues in the CDR3. Germline CDR1 and CDR2: SEHNR and FQNEAQ (reference sequence). Trimming cost V 3 bases and J 6 bases, with 11 bases left between them.

The chain combines TRBV5-1 with TRBJ2-2; D is possibly TRBD1 (6 bases). The CDR3 covers 15 residues. Germline V gene data show CDR1 as SGHRS and CDR2 as YFSETQ. V gave up 1 base and J gave up 6 bases, with 13 bases separating them. CDR3 sequence: CASSLRGAGAGELFF. The CDR3 coding sequence is TGCGCCAGCAGCTTGAGAGGGGCAGGGGCCGGGGAGCTGTTTTTT.

Comments on this clone: This specimen includes other DNA sequences encoding the same CDR3. The chain carries TRBV9 and TRBJ2-7; 10 bases fit TRBD2. With V trimmed by 0 bases and J by 3 bases, 3 bases remained unmatched. Germline CDR1 and CDR2: SGDLS and YYNGEE. CDR3 size: 15 residues. In DNA form, the CDR3 reads TGTGCCAGCAGCGTAGAGCCTAGCGGGAGCTACGAGCAGTACTTC. Its protein is CASSVEPSGSYEQYF.

V is TRBV28 and J is TRBJ2-7; D gene ambiguous. This CDR3 has 12 residues. Germline CDR1 reads MDHEN; CDR2 reads SYDVKM. Trimming took off 10 bases at V and 3 bases at J, with 13 bases between the two ends. CDR3 DNA sequence: TGTGCCACACAAACCCCCGGCTACGAGCAGTACTTC. Amino acid sequence: CATQTPGYEQYF. The complete variable domain, with remaining parts taken from reference TRBV28 and TRBJ2-7, reads DVKVTQSSRYLVKRTGEKVFLECVQDMDHENMFWYRQDPGLGLRLIYFSYDVKMKEKGDIPEGYSVSREKKERFSLILESASTNQTSMYLCATQTPGYEQYFGPGTRLTVT.

A word on this clone: This specimen includes other DNA sequences encoding the same CDR3. This rearrangement joins TRBV9 to TRBJ2-7; 13 bases align to TRBD2. Germline lookup yields CDR1 SGDLS and CDR2 YYNGEE. With V trimmed by 4 bases and J by 4 bases, 2 bases remained unmatched. CDR3 length: 14 residues. The DNA for the CDR3 is TGTGCCAGCAGCCGGACTAGCGGGAGTTACGAGCAGTACTTC. Amino acids: CASSRTSGSYEQYF. The full variable domain, in which reference TRBV9 and TRBJ2-7 provide the parts outside the CDR3, is DSGVTQTPKHLITATGQRVTLRCSPRSGDLSVYWYQQSLDQGLQFLIQYYNGEERAKGNILERFSAQQFPDLHSELNLSSLELGDSALYFCASSRTSGSYEQYFGPGTRLTVT.

About this clone: Other DNA sequences in the sample encode the same CDR3. The gene calls are TRBV28 and TRBJ2-7, with D unclear. V was trimmed by 3 bases and J by 3 bases, leaving 3 bases between them. The CDR3 contains 11 residues. Germline V gene data show CDR1 as MDHEN and CDR2 as SYDVKM. The CDR3 here is CASSFNYEQYF. The CDR3 DNA reads as TGTGCCAGCAGTTTCAACTACGAGCAGTACTTC.

The chain joins TRBV28 to TRBJ1-1; the match to TRBD1 covers 8 bases. CDR1 MDHEN and CDR2 SYDVKM come from the germline V gene. CDR3 length: 14 residues. V gave up 4 bases and J gave up 1 base; unmatched junction bases: 2. The CDR3 DNA is TGTGCCAGCAGTTACAGGGGGTCGAACACTGAAGCTTTCTTT. It is translated as CASSYRGSNTEAFF. Supplemented by reference TRBV28 and TRBJ1-1, the full variable domain reads DVKVTQSSRYLVKRTGEKVFLECVQDMDHENMFWYRQDPGLGLRLIYFSYDVKMKEKGDIPEGYSVSREKKERFSLILESASTNQTSMYLCASSYRGSNTEAFFGQGTRLTVV.